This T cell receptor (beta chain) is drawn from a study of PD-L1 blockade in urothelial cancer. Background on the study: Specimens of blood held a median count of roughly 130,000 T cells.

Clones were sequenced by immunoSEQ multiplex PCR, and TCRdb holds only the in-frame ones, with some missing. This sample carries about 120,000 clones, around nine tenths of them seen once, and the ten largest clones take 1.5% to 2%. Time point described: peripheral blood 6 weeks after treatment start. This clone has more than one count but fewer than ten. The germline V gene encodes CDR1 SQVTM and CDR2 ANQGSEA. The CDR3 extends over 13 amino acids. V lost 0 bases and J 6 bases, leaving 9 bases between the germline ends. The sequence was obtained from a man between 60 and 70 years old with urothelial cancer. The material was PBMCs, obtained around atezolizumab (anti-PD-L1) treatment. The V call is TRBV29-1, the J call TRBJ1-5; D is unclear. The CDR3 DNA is TGCAGCGTTGAAGATTCCGCGGGTCAGCCCCAGCATTTT. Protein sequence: CSVEDSAGQPQHF.